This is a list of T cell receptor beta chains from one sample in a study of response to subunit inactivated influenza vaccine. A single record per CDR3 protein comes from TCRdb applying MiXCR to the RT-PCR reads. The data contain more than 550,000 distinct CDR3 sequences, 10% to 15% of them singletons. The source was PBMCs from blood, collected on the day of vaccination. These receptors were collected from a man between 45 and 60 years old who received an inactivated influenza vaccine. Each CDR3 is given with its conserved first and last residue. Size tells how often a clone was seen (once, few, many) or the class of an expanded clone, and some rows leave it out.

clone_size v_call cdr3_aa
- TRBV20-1 CSARVGSGHSSYNEQFF
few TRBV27 CASSRRGPLSYEQYF
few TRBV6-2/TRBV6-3 CASNILGTGELFF
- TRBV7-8 CATQRRQGNYEQYF
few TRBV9 CASSVLDRAVEQFF
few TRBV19 CASSTRTSGITGELFF
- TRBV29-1 CSATTDAYEQYF
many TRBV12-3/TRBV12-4 CASSFAGGAQDTQYF
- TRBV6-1 CASSLRLYAYNSPLHF
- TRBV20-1 CSAGGLAPSYEQYF
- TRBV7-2 CASSQILSGVGGNEQYF
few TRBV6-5 CASSYEPGGPEQYF
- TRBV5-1 CASSKGQALNEQFF
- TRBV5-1 CASSLALPGREAFF
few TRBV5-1 CASSLVGTKGNEQFF
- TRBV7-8 CASSLRESGSGQYF
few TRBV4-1 CASSQGDRGWGVAQHF
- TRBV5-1 CASSLGPISNQPQHF
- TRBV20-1 CSAARDRYYEQYF
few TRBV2 CASSEGRGAKSPQHF
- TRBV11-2 CASSLEGLGSIPYEQYF
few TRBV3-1 CASSQRPPYEQYF
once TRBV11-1 CTSSLRGYEQYF
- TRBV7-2 CASSLQGPPNIQYF
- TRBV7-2 CASSLAPLGGTNEKLFF
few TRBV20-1 CSARNPSGQLNEQFF
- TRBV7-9 CASAPLGGVAQETQYF
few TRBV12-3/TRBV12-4 CASSWVVGYEQYF
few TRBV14 CASSLLWSTQGPDTQYF
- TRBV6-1 CASSDGWELFF
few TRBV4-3 CASSLSETRGKATQYF
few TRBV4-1 CASSQEPQGSNQPQHF
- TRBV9 CASSYNDRGNPYEQYF
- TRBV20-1 CSARLDFLPGQPQHF
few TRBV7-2 CASRIGGGEQFF
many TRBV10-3 CAISVTGTGVYNEQFF
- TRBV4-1 CASSQGPRGVGNTEAFF
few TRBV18 CASSPPGQPNNEQFF
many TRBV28 CASSGQSYGYTF
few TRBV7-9 CASSLAPRATYEQYF
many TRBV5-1 CASSLALSGATDTQYF
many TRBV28 CASSLGTSGRAYEQYF
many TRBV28 CASSFTGLNEQYF
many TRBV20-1 CSARGLAGRGSETQYF
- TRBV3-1 CASSPTPSGESSYEQYF
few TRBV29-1 CSVEFDRDYNEQFF
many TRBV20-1 CSAREGLAGYNEQFF
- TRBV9 CASTDRASTDTQYF
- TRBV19 CASSTTGLAEAFF